Following are 17 T cell receptor beta chains from one sample sequenced in a study of cytomegalovirus exposure and HLA in healthy donors. Measured with immunoSEQ multiplex PCR; TCRdb has only the in-frame clones, and not every one. The sample consists of roughly 330,000 clones, 75% to 90% of them appearing once. The source material was PBMCs. Source of these receptors: a woman in her 30s in good health and CMV-seropositive.

This chain links TRBV2 with TRBJ1-2, with 8 bases fitting TRBD1. The CDR3 is 15 amino acids. The V gene end was trimmed by 3 bases and the J gene end by 3 bases; junction bases not matched to a gene: 6. Germline V gives CDR1 SNHLY, CDR2 FYNNEI. The CDR3 DNA sequence: TGTGCCAGCAGTGATGAGCAGGGGGCCCACTATGGCTACACCTTC. It specifies CASSDEQGAHYGYTF.

The chain carries TRBV30 and TRBJ2-7, with D unclear. Trimming removed 3 bases at V and 4 bases at J, with 4 bases between. Germline V gene lookup returns CDR1 GTSNPN and CDR2 SVGIG (reference sequence). The CDR3 extends over 10 amino acids. The CDR3 DNA reads TGTGCCTGGAGCGGATACGAGCAGTACTTC. Amino acid sequence: CAWSGYEQYF.

The chain is built from TRBV6-1 and TRBJ1-2; a possible D gene is TRBD1 (5 bases). Germline V gene sequence: CDR1 MNHNS, CDR2 SASEGT. The CDR3 extends over 13 amino acids. The V end was cut by 8 bases, the J end by 4 bases, with 14 bases between. CDR3 sequence: CASSGGVTYGYTF. CDR3 coding DNA: TGTGCCAGCTCTGGGGGAGTCACCTATGGCTACACCTTC.

The J gene is TRBJ2-1, the V gene TRBV2, with D possibly being TRBD1 (6 bases). This CDR3 contains 12 residues. Trimming took off 6 bases at V and 7 bases at J, with 10 bases between the two ends. Germline V lookup: CDR1 SNHLY, CDR2 FYNNEI. CDR3 sequence reads: CASRWTVNEQFF. The DNA for the CDR3 is TGTGCCAGCAGATGGACAGTGAATGAGCAGTTCTTC.

The chain joins TRBV6-1 to TRBJ2-5, with 8 bases lining up with TRBD2. Germline V gene sequence: CDR1 MNHNS, CDR2 SASEGT. The CDR3 covers 14 residues. Unmatched junction bases numbered 5, after V lost 5 bases and J lost 3 bases. For the CDR3, the DNA is TGTGCCAGCAGTAAAACTAGCGGAGAAGAGACCCAGTACTTC. Translating gives CASSKTSGEETQYF.

The chain uses TRBV7-2 and TRBJ1-5; D perhaps matches TRBD1 (5 bases). The CDR3 extends over 14 amino acids. V was clipped by 5 bases and J by 4 bases, with 12 bases between them. Germline loops: CDR1 SGHTA, CDR2 FQGNSA. CDR3 nucleotides: TGTGCCAGCAGCCTCCCACAGGAAAATCAGCCCCAGCATTTT. Amino acids: CASSLPQENQPQHF.

The rearrangement joins TRBV7-6 to TRBJ1-1; possible D gene TRBD1, 6 bases. The germline V gene encodes CDR1 SGHVS and CDR2 FNYEAQ. The CDR3 contains 16 residues. Trimming took off 2 bases at V and 4 bases at J, with 17 bases between the two ends. CDR3 loop: CASSLKADRSATEAFF. The DNA for the CDR3 is TGTGCCAGCAGCTTAAAGGCGGACAGATCGGCCACTGAAGCTTTCTTT.

This clone was observed once. The gene calls are TRBV19 and TRBJ1-2, with 8 nucleotides matching TRBD1. Per germline, CDR1 LNHDA and CDR2 SQIVND (reference sequence). V shed 7 bases, J shed 6 bases, and the junction held 4 bases outside the gene matches. The CDR3 has 12 residues. Here the CDR3 DNA reads TGTGCCAGTAACGACAGGGGTGATGGCTACACCTTC. It is translated as CASNDRGDGYTF.

V and J are TRBV13 and TRBJ1-1; 7 nucleotides match TRBD1. V lost 4 bases, J lost 4 bases, and 6 bases stayed unmatched. Germline CDR1 and CDR2: PRHDT and FYEKMQ (reference sequence). The CDR3 consists of 14 residues. Here the CDR3 reads CASSSQTGITEAFF. CDR3 bases: TGTGCCAGCAGCTCCCAGACAGGGATCACTGAAGCTTTCTTT.

The chain couples TRBV21-1 to TRBJ1-2; the table's D call TRBD1 went unverified against the DNA. TRBV21-1 is classified as a pseudogene. The length of the CDR3 is 12 residues. The DNA for the CDR3 is TGTGCCAGCAGCAAGACAGTCTATGGCTACACCTTC. Its translation is CASSKTVYGYTF.

The genes are TRBV18 and TRBJ2-7; TRBD2 matches at 9 bases. The CDR3 has 15 residues. Germline V lookup: CDR1 KGHSH, CDR2 LQKENI. Unmatched junction bases numbered 4, after V lost 0 bases and J lost 4 bases. The CDR3 region has the DNA TGTGCCAGCTCACCACCGAAGCGGGAGGAATACGAGCAGTACTTC. Translated, it gives CASSPPKREEYEQYF. The full variable domain, its missing parts supplied by reference TRBV18 and TRBJ2-7, is NAGVMQNPRHLVRRRGQEARLRCSPMKGHSHVYWYRQLPEEGLKFMVYLQKENIIDESGMPKERFSAEFPKEGPSILRIQQVVRGDSAAYFCASSPPKREEYEQYFGPGTRLTVT.

V is TRBV15 and J is TRBJ2-3; 12 bases align to TRBD2. Per the germline V gene, CDR1 is LNHNV and CDR2 is YYDKDF (reference sequence). With 2 bases clipped from V and 3 bases from J, the junction kept 12 bases outside the gene matches. This CDR3 spans 19 amino acids. The CDR3 region has the DNA TGTGCCACCAGCAGACCCTCTAGCGGGAGGGCGGGAGGGACAGATACGCAGTATTTT. This gives the protein CATSRPSSGRAGGTDTQYF.

This clone was recorded once. The gene calls are TRBV28 and TRBJ2-3; D unresolved. The CDR3 runs to 11 residues. The V end was cut by 5 bases, the J end by 2 bases, with 2 bases between. The germline CDR1 and CDR2 sequences are MDHEN and SYDVKM. The CDR3, as DNA: TGTGCCAGCAGTACCACAGATACGCAGTATTTT. This translates into CASSTTDTQYF.

The chain employs TRBV7-2 and TRBJ2-5, with D unresolved. The CDR3 is 15 residues long. Germline CDR1 reads SGHTA; CDR2 reads FQGNSA. V was cut by 1 base and J by 3 bases, with 12 bases left in between. CDR3 DNA sequence: TGTGCCAGCAGCTTAGGATACGAAACAGAAGAGACCCAGTACTTC. Its translation is CASSLGYETEETQYF.

The sample holds one count of this clone. This rearrangement joins TRBV4-2 to TRBJ2-3; D is undetermined. Trimming stripped 1 base from V and 0 bases from J, with 14 bases between. The CDR3 extends over 17 amino acids. Germline assignment: CDR1 LGHNA and CDR2 YNFKEQ. The CDR3, as DNA: TGTGCCAGCAGCCAAGGAGGCCAGGCGGTTAGCACAGATACGCAGTATTTT. As protein: CASSQGGQAVSTDTQYF.

The V call is TRBV2, the J call TRBJ2-5, with D maybe TRBD1 (7 bases). V lost 7 bases, J lost 7 bases, and 13 bases lay in between. The CDR3 is made up of 12 amino acids. Germline CDR1 reads SNHLY; CDR2 reads FYNNEI. CDR3 in amino acids: CASNTGEVTQYF. CDR3 DNA sequence: TGTGCCAGCAATACAGGGGAGGTGACCCAGTACTTC. The variable domain in full, with the rest retrieved from reference TRBV2 and TRBJ2-5, is EPEVTQTPSHQVTQMGQEVILRCVPISNHLYFYWYRQILGQKVEFLVSFYNNEISEKSEIFDDQFSVERPDGSNFTLKIRSTKLEDSAMYFCASNTGEVTQYFGPGTRLLVL.

The rearrangement joins TRBV6-5 to TRBJ2-3; D gene ambiguous. The V end lost 7 bases, the J end lost 4 bases, and 12 bases lay between the germline ends. The CDR3 is 13 amino acids. Germline assignment: CDR1 MNHEY and CDR2 SVGAGI. CDR3 amino acids: CASTYLGSDTQYF. CDR3 nucleotide sequence: TGTGCCAGCACATACTTAGGGTCAGATACGCAGTATTTT.